This T cell receptor (beta chain) was profiled in a study of T cells in Graves' hyperthyroidism and ophthalmopathy. TCR beta CDR3 region amplification was performed from RNA transcripts. During a first-round RT-PCR of the TCR CDR3, the HTBI primer set was used. TCRdb reprocessed the multiplex PCR reads via MiXCR and lists one record per CDR3 protein. In the table there are about 400,000 distinct CDR3 sequences, about 15% of which are singletons. Trimming removed 4 bases from V and 5 bases from J; junction bases left unmatched: 11. From germline, CDR1 is WSHSY and CDR2 SAAADI. The CDR3 contains 16 residues.

What was sequenced was blood. The TCR was taken from a woman between 18 and 29 years old with Graves' hyperthyroidism that later progressed to Graves' ophthalmopathy. The rearrangement joins TRBV10-2 to TRBJ2-5; 9 nucleotides line up with TRBD2. The CDR3 region has the DNA TGCGCCAGCAGTGGGAAAGCGGGAGGTGTTTGGGAGACCCAGTACTTC. Its translation: CASSGKAGGVWETQYF.